The present T cell receptor beta chain was sequenced within a study of T-cell memory formation after mild COVID-19. This clonotype was detected a few times. Antigen unknown. The CDR3 spans 18 residues. Germline assignment: CDR1 SGHRS and CDR2 YFSETQ. The ends were cut back, 3 bases at V and 3 bases at J, with 19 bases in the middle. Study observations and caveats: Detection of some responders pre-infection suggested pre-existing cross-reactive memory T cells participated. Clones that shrank (day 15 to 85) were balanced CD4/CD8, whereas later expanders leaned CD4+.

TCRdb re-analysed the 5' RACE reads in MiXCR, keeping a single row per CDR3 protein. The data show 250,000 to 350,000 distinct CDR3 sequences, more than 13% seen once. Sequenced input: PBMCs or a T cell subset sorted from them (not recorded which). This rearrangement joins TRBV5-1 to TRBJ1-6; a weak D match, TRBD1 (6 bases). The sequence came from a man aged 18 to 29 who had mild COVID-19 (a few samples of this study predate the infection). Cell type and time point are not known. The CDR3 loop reads CASSSGTGGSIYNSPLHF. CDR3 bases: TGCGCCAGCAGCTCCGGGACGGGGGGCTCCATCTATAATTCACCCCTCCACTTT.